This T cell receptor (beta chain) is drawn from a study of T cells in localized non-small cell lung cancer. Overall study results and limits: Appearances in adjacent lung were noted for a median approximately 50 of the top 100 tumor clones. Exceeding tumor, uninvolved adjacent lung had the highest T cell clonality.

A word on this clone: The antigen is undetermined. Other DNA variants within this sample encode the same CDR3.

The V and J ends lost 1 base and 0 bases respectively, with 15 bases between them. The CDR3 is 17 residues long. Looked up from germline, CDR1 is SGHTA and CDR2 is FQGNSA. Profiled with immunoSEQ multiplex PCR; TCRdb holds only in-frame clones, not every one. The profile shows 20,000 to 25,000 clones, 85% to 90% of them singletons. The V and J genes are TRBV7-2 and TRBJ1-2, with D possibly matching TRBD1 (5 bases). This specimen was peripheral blood, taken before any cancer treatment. This TCR was sampled from a male donor aged 60 or older with stage I lung adenocarcinoma. CDR3 loop: CASSLVGGAGANYGYTF. The CDR3, as DNA: TGTGCCAGCAGCTTAGTAGGAGGGGCGGGCGCTAACTATGGCTACACCTTC.